Sequencing of this T cell receptor beta chain was carried out in a study of human T cells and chemical hapten exposure. TCRdb re-analysed the RACE reads in MiXCR, keeping a single row per CDR3 protein. The sample includes around 110,000 distinct CDR3 sequences, around an eighth seen only once; the top ten take about 1.4%. This clonotype has just a few counts. Its antigen is as yet unknown. Time point of the sample: patch test 1, 2 weeks after DPC sensitization. Treatment given: therapeutic diphenylcyclopropenone sensitization with weekly scalp DPC. Donors were 18 to 70-year-old alopecia patients suitable for DPC. Unfractionated whole blood was the source from which total RNA was extracted. The CDR3 extends over 15 amino acids. Germline V gene data show CDR1 as KGHSH and CDR2 as LQKENI. The V segment lost 3 bases and the J segment 7 bases; nucleotides outside the gene matches: 9. Study observations and caveats: No change in TCRs above 1 in 1000 frequency was produced by DPC sensitization.

The source was whole blood, collected in connection with sensitization to the hapten diphenylcyclopropenone (DPC). The genes are TRBV18 and TRBJ2-1; 7 nucleotides agree with TRBD2. This TCR came from a woman aged 50 to 60 with alopecia areata. Some clones in this sample may be carry-over from other donors' samples. The DNA of the CDR3 is TGTGCCAGCTCACCCCCGGGAGCGGGAAGAAATGAGCAGTTCTTC. Translation gives CASSPPGAGRNEQFF.